Following are 18 T cell receptor beta chains from one sample sequenced in a study of Graves' ophthalmopathy and Graves' hyperthyroidism. Amplification of the TCR beta CDR3 regions used RNA transcripts (as template). After a first-round RT-PCR with HTBI primers, a second-round multiplex PCR was run. TCRdb fed the multiplex PCR reads into MiXCR, producing one record per CDR3 protein. The sample has a few hundred thousand distinct CDR3 sequences, approximately 37% seen once. Sequences were obtained from peripheral blood or thyroid tissue (not recorded which). The source is an adult man with Graves' hyperthyroidism.

This clonotype was found a few times. The chain links TRBV7-6 to TRBJ1-6, with no clear D. Germline V gene data show CDR1 as SGHVS and CDR2 as FNYEAQ. Trimming removed 5 bases from V and 3 bases from J, with 14 bases in between. The CDR3 spans 16 residues. The CDR3 sequence: CASSEVGWDYNSPLHF. The CDR3 DNA sequence: TGTGCCAGCAGCGAAGTAGGGTGGGACTATAATTCACCCCTCCACTTT.

This clonotype has ten or more counts. The chain carries TRBV7-9 and TRBJ2-6; weak D call: TRBD1 (5 bases). This CDR3 spans 16 amino acids. Germline loops: CDR1 SEHNR, CDR2 FQNEAQ (reference sequence). The V gene lost 5 bases and the J gene lost 0 bases, with 11 bases spanning the gap. This CDR3 is CASSMTVLSGANVLTF. In nucleotides, the CDR3 is TGTGCCAGCAGCATGACAGTTCTCTCTGGGGCCAACGTCCTGACTTTC.

This clonotype was seen at least ten times. The chain couples TRBV6-5 to TRBJ2-7; D possibly uses TRBD1 or TRBD2 (6 bases each). The CDR3 loop spans 14 amino acids. V lost 8 bases and J 2 bases, leaving 16 bases between the germline ends. Looked up from germline, CDR1 is MNHEY and CDR2 is SVGAGI. In nucleotides, the CDR3 is TGTGCCAGCCGGATGTTCGGGGGCACCTACGAGCAGTACTTC. It specifies CASRMFGGTYEQYF.

The chain recombines TRBV7-2 with TRBJ2-5, with TRBD2 matching 9 bases. The trim removed 2 bases at V and 2 bases at J, leaving 9 bases unmatched. The CDR3 extends over 17 amino acids. CDR1 SGHTA and CDR2 FQGNSA come from the germline V gene. CDR3 region: CASSLKGRLAEQETQYF. CDR3 nucleotides: TGTGCCAGCAGCTTAAAAGGCAGACTAGCGGAACAAGAGACCCAGTACTTC.

This clonotype has ten or more counts. The DNA of the CDR3 is TGTGCCAGTAGTACACTCCTAGCGCCCACCACAGATACGCAGTATTTT. Its translation: CASSTLLAPTTDTQYF. The chain recombines TRBV19 with TRBJ2-3; D is perhaps TRBD2 (6 bases). Germline CDR1 reads LNHDA; CDR2 reads SQIVND (reference sequence). The CDR3 is 16 amino acids. V shed 4 bases and J shed 2 bases, with 16 bases lying between them.

The chain is built from TRBV29-1 and TRBJ1-2; tentatively, D is TRBD1 (6 bases). Germline V lookup: CDR1 SQVTM, CDR2 ANQGSEA. The CDR3 has 14 residues. V was trimmed by 0 bases and J by 7 bases, leaving 15 bases between them. The DNA for the CDR3 is TGCAGCGTTGAAGAGGGTCGCGGGGGCAGTGGCTACACCTTC. Its protein is CSVEEGRGGSGYTF.

This clonotype was seen ten or more times. This chain connects TRBV12-3 or TRBV12-4 to TRBJ1-2; the match to TRBD1 covers 7 bases. The CDR3 has 11 amino acids. The ends lost 2 bases at V and 11 bases at J; junction bases unmatched: 2. The CDR3 region is CASSLTGVYTF. The CDR3 region has the DNA TGTGCCAGCAGTTTAACAGGGGTTTACACCTTC.

The J gene is TRBJ2-2, the V gene TRBV24-1, with 12 bases aligning to TRBD1. Germline CDR1 and CDR2: KGHDR and SFDVKD. The CDR3 extends over 19 amino acids. After removal of 4 bases from V and 5 bases from J, the junction contained 13 bases not matched to a gene. Here the CDR3 reads CATSDPGTGGVRFTGELFF. CDR3 bases: TGTGCCACCAGTGACCCCGGGACAGGGGGCGTACGTTTTACCGGGGAGCTGTTTTTT.

The chain is built from TRBV5-8 and TRBJ1-4; D perhaps matches TRBD1 (5 bases). CDR3 size: 16 residues. Trimming took 2 bases from V and 8 from J, leaving 19 bases between them. Germline CDR1 is SGHTS and CDR2 is YDEGEE. The CDR3 loop reads CASSLALPTGTEKLFF. As DNA, the CDR3 is TGTGCCAGCAGCTTAGCCCTACCCACAGGAACCGAAAAACTGTTTTTT.

This sequence joins TRBV20-1 and TRBJ2-7, with 8 bases identical to TRBD2. Looked up from germline, CDR1 is DFQATT and CDR2 is SNEGSKA (reference sequence). V shed 5 bases and J 6 bases; nucleotides not matched to a gene: 9. The length of the CDR3 is 13 residues. As DNA, the CDR3 is TGCAGTGCTTCTACACGACTAGCGCGCGAGCAGTACTTC. Amino acids: CSASTRLAREQYF.

Worth noting for this clonotype: One end of the junction does not line up with germline, which may come from a read error. The V and J genes are TRBV15 and TRBJ2-5, with D uncertain. The CDR3 consists of 14 residues. Germline V lookup: CDR1 LNHNV, CDR2 YYDKDF (reference sequence). Here the CDR3 reads CASSLAVEKETQYF. DNA for the CDR3: TGTGCCAGCAGCTTGGCGGTCGAGAAAGAGACCCAGTACTTC.

This chain joins TRBV7-2 and TRBJ2-2; D gene uncertain. V lost 0 bases, J lost 9 bases, and 5 bases lay in between. In germline, CDR1 is SGHTA, CDR2 FQGNSA. CDR3 length: 12 amino acids. The CDR3 nucleotides are TGTGCCAGCAGCTTAGCCTACAGGGAGCTGTTTTTT. Its protein is CASSLAYRELFF. Full variable domain (rest looked up from reference TRBV7-2 and TRBJ2-2): GAGVSQSPSNKVTEKGKDVELRCDPISGHTALYWYRQSLGQGLEFLIYFQGNSAPDKSGLPSDRFSAERTGGSVSTLTIQRTQQEDSAVYLCASSLAYRELFFGEGSRLTVL.

This clonotype was recorded many times. The chain carries TRBV6-5 and TRBJ2-2; D not certain. Germline assignment: CDR1 MNHEY and CDR2 SVGAGI. This CDR3 contains 12 residues. V dropped 5 bases and J dropped 6 bases, with 7 bases sitting between them. The CDR3 protein is CASSVVPGELFF. Here the CDR3 DNA reads TGTGCCAGCAGTGTTGTCCCCGGGGAGCTGTTTTTT.

This clonotype was counted at least ten times. The gene calls are TRBV27 and TRBJ1-5; D gene uncertain. V was cut by 5 bases and J by 2 bases, with 10 bases left in between. The CDR3 extends over 14 amino acids. CDR1 and CDR2 (germline): MNHEY, SMNVEV (reference sequence). The CDR3 region has the DNA TGTGCCAGCAGTCCCGGTTGGGGCAATCAGCCCCAGCATTTT. This sequence encodes CASSPGWGNQPQHF.

This clonotype was detected only a few times. Here the CDR3 reads CASTHGGTKIYEQYF. Here the CDR3 DNA reads TGTGCCAGCACCCACGGGGGGACCAAGATCTACGAGCAGTACTTC. The genes are TRBV12-3 or TRBV12-4 and TRBJ2-7; 7 bases agree with TRBD2. The V gene end was trimmed by 7 bases and the J gene end by 3 bases; junction bases not matched to a gene: 12. This CDR3 comprises 15 residues.

The genes are TRBV2 and TRBJ2-7, with 8 bases aligning to TRBD1. J lost 4 bases, V lost 10 bases, and 6 bases had no gene match. CDR1 and CDR2 from the germline V gene are SNHLY and FYNNEI. CDR3 length: 12 residues. CDR3 bases: TGTGCCACCGGACAGGGCGTGTACGAGCAGTACTTC. Protein: CATGQGVYEQYF.

V and J are TRBV7-9 and TRBJ2-3, with a weak D call TRBD2 (6 bases). Trimming shortened V by 5 bases and J by 0 bases, and 12 bases separated the two germline ends. The germline gives CDR1 SEHNR, CDR2 FQNEAQ (reference sequence). The CDR3 length is 15 residues. The CDR3 bases are TGTGCCAGCAGCCTCGAGCGGGCTAGCACAGATACGCAGTATTTT. Translating it yields CASSLERASTDTQYF.

The CDR3: CASLEETQYF. The CDR3 DNA is TGTGCCAGCCTAGAAGAGACCCAGTACTTC. The chain couples TRBV2 to TRBJ2-5; D is ambiguous. Germline CDR1 and CDR2: SNHLY and FYNNEI. The V gene lost 8 bases and the J gene lost 3 bases, with 4 bases spanning the gap. This CDR3 is 10 amino acids long.